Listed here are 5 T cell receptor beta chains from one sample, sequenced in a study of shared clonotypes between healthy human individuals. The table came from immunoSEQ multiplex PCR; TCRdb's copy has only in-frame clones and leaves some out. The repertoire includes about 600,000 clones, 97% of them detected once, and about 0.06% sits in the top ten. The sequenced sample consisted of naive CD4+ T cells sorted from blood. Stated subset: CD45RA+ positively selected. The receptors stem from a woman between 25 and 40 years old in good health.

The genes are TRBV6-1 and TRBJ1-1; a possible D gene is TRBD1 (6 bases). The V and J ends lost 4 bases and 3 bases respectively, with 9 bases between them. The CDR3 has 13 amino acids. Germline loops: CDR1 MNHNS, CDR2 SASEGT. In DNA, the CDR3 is TGTGCCAGCAGTGGGACAGCGGACACTGAAGCTTTCTTT. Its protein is CASSGTADTEAFF.

CDR3 in amino acids: CASSHILRGSANEQFF. The CDR3 nucleotides read TGCGCCAGCAGCCATATACTACGGGGTAGCGCCAATGAGCAGTTCTTC. This chain uses TRBV4-1 with TRBJ2-1; possibly TRBD2 for D (5 bases). V lost 3 bases to trimming and J lost 6 bases, with 18 bases between them. The V gene's germline CDR1 is MGHRA and CDR2 YSYEKL. The CDR3 is 16 amino acids.

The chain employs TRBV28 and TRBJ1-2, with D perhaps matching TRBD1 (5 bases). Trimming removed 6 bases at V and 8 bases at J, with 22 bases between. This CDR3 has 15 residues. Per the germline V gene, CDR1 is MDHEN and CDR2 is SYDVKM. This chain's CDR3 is CASRWGPGRSGGYTF. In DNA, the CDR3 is TGTGCCAGCAGATGGGGTCCGGGACGGTCTGGGGGCTACACCTTC.

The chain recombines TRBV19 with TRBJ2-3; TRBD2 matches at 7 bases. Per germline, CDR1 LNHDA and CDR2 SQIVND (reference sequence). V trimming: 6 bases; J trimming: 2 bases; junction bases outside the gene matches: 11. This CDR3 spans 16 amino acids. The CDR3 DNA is TGTGCCAGTAGCCTCCTTCCTAGCGGATACACAGATACGCAGTATTTT. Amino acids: CASSLLPSGYTDTQYF.

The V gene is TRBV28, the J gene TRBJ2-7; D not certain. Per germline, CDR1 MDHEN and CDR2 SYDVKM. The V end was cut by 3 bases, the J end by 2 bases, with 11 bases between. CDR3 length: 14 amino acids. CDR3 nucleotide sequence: TGTGCCAGCAGTTTTGCGGAACCCACCTACGAGCAGTACTTC. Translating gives CASSFAEPTYEQYF.